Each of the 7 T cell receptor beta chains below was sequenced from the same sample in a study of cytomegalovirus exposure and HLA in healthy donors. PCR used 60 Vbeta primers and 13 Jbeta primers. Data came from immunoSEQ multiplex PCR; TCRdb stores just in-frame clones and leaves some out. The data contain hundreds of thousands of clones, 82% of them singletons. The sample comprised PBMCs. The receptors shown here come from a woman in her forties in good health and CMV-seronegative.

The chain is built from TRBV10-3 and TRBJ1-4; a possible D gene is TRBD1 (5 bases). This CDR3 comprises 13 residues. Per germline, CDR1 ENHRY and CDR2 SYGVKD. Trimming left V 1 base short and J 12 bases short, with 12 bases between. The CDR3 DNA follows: TGTGCCATCAGTGAGTTTACTGGGGCCGAACTGTTTTTT. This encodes CAISEFTGAELFF.

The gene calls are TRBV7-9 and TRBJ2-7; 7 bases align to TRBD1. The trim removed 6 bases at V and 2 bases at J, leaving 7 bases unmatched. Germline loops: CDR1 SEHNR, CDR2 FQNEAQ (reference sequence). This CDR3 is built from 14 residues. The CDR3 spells CASRPRDRPYEQYF. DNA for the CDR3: TGTGCCAGCAGACCTCGGGACAGACCCTACGAGCAGTACTTC.

CDR3 nucleotides: TGTGCCAGCTCGACAAATTCACAGGGGCAGACGAACACTGAAGCTTTCTTT. It specifies CASSTNSQGQTNTEAFF. The chain couples TRBV18 to TRBJ1-1; 7 bases map to TRBD1. V was clipped by 6 bases and J by 1 base; unmatched bases: 14. This CDR3 has 17 amino acids. Germline CDR1 is KGHSH and CDR2 is LQKENI.

CDR3 amino acids: CASSLSGPPGDQPQHF. CDR3 nucleotides: TGTGCCAGCAGTCTCTCGGGACCCCCGGGAGATCAGCCCCAGCATTTT. This chain links TRBV6-6 with TRBJ1-5; D is perhaps TRBD1 (5 bases). V lost 5 bases and J lost 5, with 19 bases in between. Germline loops: CDR1 MNHNY, CDR2 SVGAGI (reference sequence). CDR3 length: 16 residues.

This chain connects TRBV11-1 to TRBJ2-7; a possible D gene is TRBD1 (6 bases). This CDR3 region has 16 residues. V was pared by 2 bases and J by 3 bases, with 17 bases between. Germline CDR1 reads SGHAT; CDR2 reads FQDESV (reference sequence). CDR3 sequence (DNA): TGTGCCAGCAGCTTACTCCAGGGGAGTTCAAACTACGAGCAGTACTTC. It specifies CASSLLQGSSNYEQYF. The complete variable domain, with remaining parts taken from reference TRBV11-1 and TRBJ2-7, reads EAEVAQSPRYKITEKSQAVAFWCDPISGHATLYWYRQILGQGPELLVQFQDESVVDDSQLPKDRFSAERLKGVDSTLKIQPAELGDSAMYLCASSLLQGSSNYEQYFGPGTRLTVT.

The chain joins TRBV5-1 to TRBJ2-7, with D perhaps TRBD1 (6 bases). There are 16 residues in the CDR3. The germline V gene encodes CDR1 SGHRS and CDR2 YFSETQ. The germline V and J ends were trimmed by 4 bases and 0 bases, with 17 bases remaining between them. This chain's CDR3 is CASSPYRDISSYEQYF. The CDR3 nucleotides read TGCGCCAGCAGCCCCTACCGGGACATCAGCTCCTACGAGCAGTACTTC.

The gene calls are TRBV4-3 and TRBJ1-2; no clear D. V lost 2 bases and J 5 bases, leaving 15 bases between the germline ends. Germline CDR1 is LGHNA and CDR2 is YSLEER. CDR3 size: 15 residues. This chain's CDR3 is CASSQFSYNLYGYTF. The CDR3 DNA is TGCGCCAGCAGCCAATTTTCATACAACCTGTATGGCTACACCTTC.